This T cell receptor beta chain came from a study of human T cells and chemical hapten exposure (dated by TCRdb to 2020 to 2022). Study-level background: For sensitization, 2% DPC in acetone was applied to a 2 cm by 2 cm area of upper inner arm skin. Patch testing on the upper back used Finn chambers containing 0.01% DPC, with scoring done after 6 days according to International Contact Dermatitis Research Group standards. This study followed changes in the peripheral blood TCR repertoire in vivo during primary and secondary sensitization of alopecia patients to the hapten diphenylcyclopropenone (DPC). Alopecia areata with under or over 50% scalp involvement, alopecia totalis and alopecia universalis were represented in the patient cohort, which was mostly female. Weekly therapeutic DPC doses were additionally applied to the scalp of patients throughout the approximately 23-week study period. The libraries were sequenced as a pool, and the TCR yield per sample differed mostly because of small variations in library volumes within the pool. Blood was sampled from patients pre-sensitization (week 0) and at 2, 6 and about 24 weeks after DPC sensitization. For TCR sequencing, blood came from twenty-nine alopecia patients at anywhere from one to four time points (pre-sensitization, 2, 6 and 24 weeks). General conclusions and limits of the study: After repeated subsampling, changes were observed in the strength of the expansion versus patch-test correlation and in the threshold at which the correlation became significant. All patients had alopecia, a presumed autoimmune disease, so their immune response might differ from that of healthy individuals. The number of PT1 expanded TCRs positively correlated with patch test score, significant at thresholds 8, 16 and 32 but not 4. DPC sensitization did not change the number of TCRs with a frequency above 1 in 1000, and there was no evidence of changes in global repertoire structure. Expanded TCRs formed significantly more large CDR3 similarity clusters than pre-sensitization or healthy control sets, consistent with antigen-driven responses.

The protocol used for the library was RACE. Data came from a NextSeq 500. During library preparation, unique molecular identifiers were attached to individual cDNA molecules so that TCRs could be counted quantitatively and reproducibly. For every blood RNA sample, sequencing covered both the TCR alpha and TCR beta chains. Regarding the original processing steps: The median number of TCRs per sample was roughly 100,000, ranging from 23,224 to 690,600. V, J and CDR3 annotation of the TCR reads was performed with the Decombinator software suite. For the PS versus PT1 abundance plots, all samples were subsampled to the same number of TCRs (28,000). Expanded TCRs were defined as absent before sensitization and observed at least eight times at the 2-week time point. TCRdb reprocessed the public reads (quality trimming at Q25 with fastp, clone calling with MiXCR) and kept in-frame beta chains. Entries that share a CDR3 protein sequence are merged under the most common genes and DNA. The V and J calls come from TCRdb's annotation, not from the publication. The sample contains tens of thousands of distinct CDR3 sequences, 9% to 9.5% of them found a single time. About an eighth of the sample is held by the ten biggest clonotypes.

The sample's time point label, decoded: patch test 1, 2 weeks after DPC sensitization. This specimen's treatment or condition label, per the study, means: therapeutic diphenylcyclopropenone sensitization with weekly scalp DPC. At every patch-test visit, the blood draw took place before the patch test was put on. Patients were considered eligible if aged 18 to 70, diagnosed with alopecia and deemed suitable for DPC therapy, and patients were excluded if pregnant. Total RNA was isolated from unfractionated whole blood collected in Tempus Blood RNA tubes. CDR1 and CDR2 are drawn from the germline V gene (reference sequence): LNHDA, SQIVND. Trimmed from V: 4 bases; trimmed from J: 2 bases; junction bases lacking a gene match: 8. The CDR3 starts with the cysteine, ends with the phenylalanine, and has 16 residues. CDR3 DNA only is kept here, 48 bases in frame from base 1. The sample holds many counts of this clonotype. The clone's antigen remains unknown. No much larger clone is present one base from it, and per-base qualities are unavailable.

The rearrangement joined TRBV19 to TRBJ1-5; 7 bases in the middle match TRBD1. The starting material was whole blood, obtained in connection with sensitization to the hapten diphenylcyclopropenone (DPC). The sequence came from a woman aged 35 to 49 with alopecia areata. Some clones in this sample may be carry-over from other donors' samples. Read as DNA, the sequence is TGTGCCAGTAGTACCGACAGGGTACGGGGCAATCAGCCCCAGCATTTT. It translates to CASSTDRVRGNQPQHF.